The 29 T cell receptor beta chains below all came from one sample that was sequenced in a study of T cells expressing NK-cell markers. TCRdb re-called the 5' RACE reads; one entry per CDR3 protein, DNA not given. The sample table sets out about 260,000 distinct CDR3 sequences. Sample: blood T cells: a sorted CD56 or NKG2C T cell subset, CD4+ or CD8+ T cells, or bulk PBMC T cells (not recorded which). The receptors shown here come from a man between 18 and 29 years old in good health.

The chain uses TRBV7-2 and TRBJ1-4. Germline V CDR1 and CDR2: SGHTA, FQGNSA. This CDR3 has 16 residues. The CDR3 is CASSPLFGKTNEKLFF.

This chain links TRBV5-1 with TRBJ2-1. The CDR3 has 13 amino acids. The germline CDR1 and CDR2 sequences are SGHRS and YFSETQ. The CDR3 region is CASSEPAENEQFF.

This chain connects TRBV7-6 to TRBJ2-1; the D gene TCRdb calls, TRBD2, cannot be checked with no DNA. Germline V gene lookup returns CDR1 SGHVS and CDR2 FNYEAQ. This CDR3 is 14 amino acids long. This CDR3 reads CATSLQGLRLEQFF.

CDR3 protein: CSARPLGLAGATDTQYF. The chain couples TRBV20-1 to TRBJ2-3; TCRdb names TRBD2, which stays unverified in the absence of DNA. Germline CDR1 and CDR2: DFQATT and SNEGSKA (reference sequence). The CDR3 is 17 amino acids.

The chain links TRBV3-1 to TRBJ2-5; absent DNA, TCRdb's TRBD1 call cannot be checked. The CDR3 sequence is 16 residues long. Germline V gene data show CDR1 as LGHDT and CDR2 as YNNKEL (reference sequence). The CDR3 loop is CASSPGAAGVQETQYF.

The gene calls are TRBV20-1 and TRBJ1-6; the TRBD1 assignment by TCRdb is unverifiable without DNA. This CDR3 contains 16 residues. Germline V gene data show CDR1 as DFQATT and CDR2 as SNEGSKA (reference sequence). This CDR3 is CSARAQGASAYSPLHF.

The chain has TRBV12-3 or TRBV12-4 and TRBJ2-1; TCRdb returns TRBD1, unconfirmable since there is no DNA. CDR3 size: 14 residues. CDR3 region: CASSWGRNPNEQFF.

This CDR3 reads CASSPSGEATGELFF. The chain uses TRBV12-3 or TRBV12-4 and TRBJ2-2; the TCRdb D gene call, TRBD2, has no DNA to confirm it. The CDR3 length is 15 residues.

The rearrangement joins TRBV29-1 to TRBJ2-3. CDR1 is SQVTM, CDR2 ANQGSEA, per germline. This CDR3 contains 14 residues. The CDR3 sequence is CSGARGLGTDTQYF.

The rearrangement links TRBV10-3 to TRBJ2-5; no DNA is available, so the TRBD2 call from TCRdb remains unchecked. This CDR3 region has 13 residues. Germline V lookup: CDR1 ENHRY, CDR2 SYGVKD. The CDR3 region is CANSGGYQQTQYF.

This chain links TRBV20-1 with TRBJ2-1; TCRdb gives TRBD2 as the D gene, but with no DNA this cannot be confirmed. Germline assignment: CDR1 DFQATT and CDR2 SNEGSKA (reference sequence). CDR3 length: 19 residues. CDR3 region: CSARDLPSGRMTPYGEQFF.

This chain connects TRBV6-5 to TRBJ2-1; TCRdb's D call, TRBD1, is unchecked because there is no DNA. This CDR3 spans 15 amino acids. Germline CDR1 reads MNHEY; CDR2 reads SVGAGI. Here the CDR3 reads CASSPGTARVNEQFF.

This sequence joins TRBV28 and TRBJ2-6; TCRdb picks TRBD1, but there is no DNA to check that call. The CDR3 has 15 amino acids. CDR1 is MDHEN and CDR2 is SYDVKM in the germline V gene. CDR3 protein: CASSLTGFGANVLTF. Using reference TRBV28 and TRBJ2-6 for the parts outside the CDR3, the full variable domain is DVKVTQSSRYLVKRTGEKVFLECVQDMDHENMFWYRQDPGLGLRLIYFSYDVKMKEKGDIPEGYSVSREKKERFSLILESASTNQTSMYLCASSLTGFGANVLTFGAGSRLTVL.

The V and J genes are TRBV5-5 and TRBJ2-2; the TCRdb D gene call, TRBD1, has no DNA to confirm it. The CDR3 contains 15 residues. Germline V gene sequence: CDR1 SGHKS, CDR2 YYEKEE (reference sequence). CDR3 in amino acids: CASSLAGQGAGELFF.

This chain joins TRBV5-1 and TRBJ2-3; TCRdb picks TRBD2, but there is no DNA to check that call. Germline assignment: CDR1 SGHRS and CDR2 YFSETQ. The CDR3 totals 14 residues. The CDR3 here is CASRKRDSTDTQYF.

This rearrangement joins TRBV7-2 to TRBJ2-3; TCRdb selects TRBD2, and the lack of DNA leaves this call unchecked. CDR1 SGHTA and CDR2 FQGNSA come from the germline V gene. This CDR3 has 16 amino acids. The CDR3 is CASSLEASGRTDTQYF.

The chain has TRBV12-3 or TRBV12-4 and TRBJ1-2. This CDR3 is 15 amino acids long. The CDR3 is CASSLAGQHNYGYTF.

The gene calls are TRBV18 and TRBJ1-1. This CDR3 comprises 12 residues. CDR1 is KGHSH and CDR2 is LQKENI in the germline V gene. CDR3 sequence: CASSPFGTEAFF.

J is TRBJ1-6 and V is TRBV12-3 or TRBV12-4; the D call of TRBD1 rests on TCRdb alone, since no DNA is present to check it. The CDR3 length is 13 residues. The CDR3 protein is CASSFNRDSPLHF.

The J gene is TRBJ2-1, the V gene TRBV12-3 or TRBV12-4; without DNA, the TCRdb call of TRBD1 cannot be checked. The CDR3 runs 18 residues. The CDR3 here is CASSLGRDRGPKTGEQFF.

The rearrangement joins TRBV12-3 or TRBV12-4 to TRBJ2-7; TCRdb outputs TRBD2, but without DNA this stays unchecked. The CDR3 length is 16 residues. This chain's CDR3 is CASSLASLAGGAEQYF.

The chain recombines TRBV24-1 with TRBJ2-1; TCRdb selects TRBD2, and the lack of DNA leaves this call unchecked. The germline gives CDR1 KGHDR, CDR2 SFDVKD. The CDR3 is 16 amino acids. CDR3 in amino acids: CATSDLASGIYNEQFF.

This sequence joins TRBV12-3 or TRBV12-4 and TRBJ2-3; absent DNA, TCRdb's TRBD1 call cannot be checked. This CDR3 is built from 15 residues. CDR3 amino acids: CASSYRGHGTDTQYF.

The V and J genes are TRBV5-1 and TRBJ2-3. Germline V gives CDR1 SGHRS, CDR2 YFSETQ. This CDR3 comprises 15 residues. The CDR3 loop reads CASSLIAASTDTQYF.

This rearrangement joins TRBV18 to TRBJ1-2. The CDR3 is made up of 13 amino acids. Germline V gene lookup returns CDR1 KGHSH and CDR2 LQKENI. CDR3 residues: CASSPSAGYGYTF.

This CDR3 is CSARPTGTTDTQYF. This chain connects TRBV20-1 to TRBJ2-3; TCRdb's D call, TRBD1, is unchecked because there is no DNA. Germline V gene lookup returns CDR1 DFQATT and CDR2 SNEGSKA (reference sequence). The CDR3 loop spans 14 amino acids.

This sequence joins TRBV30 and TRBJ1-3. The V gene's germline CDR1 is GTSNPN and CDR2 SVGIG (reference sequence). The CDR3 is 13 amino acids. CDR3 residues: CAWNRVSGNTIYF.

The CDR3 loop reads CASRHRQPEAFF. V usage is TRBV12-3 or TRBV12-4 and J usage is TRBJ1-1; lacking DNA, the TRBD1 call made by TCRdb goes unchecked. The CDR3 consists of 12 residues.

CDR3 sequence reads: CASSPKPYEQFF. The chain recombines TRBV5-5 with TRBJ2-1. This CDR3 region has 12 residues. Per the germline V gene, CDR1 is SGHKS and CDR2 is YYEKEE (reference sequence). Looking up the rest from reference TRBV5-5 and TRBJ2-1 gives the full variable domain: DAGVTQSPTHLIKTRGQQVTLRCSPISGHKSVSWYQQVLGQGPQFIFQYYEKEERGRGNFPDRFSARQFPNYSSELNVNALLLGDSALYLCASSPKPYEQFFGPGTRLTVL.